This T cell receptor (beta chain) is drawn from a study of beta chain features in type 1 diabetes (dated by TCRdb to about 2018). Context from the whole study: Mean age, gender distribution, total cell number and subset yield were not different between patients and healthy donors. Whereas all 28 donors provided naive and central memory subsets, regulatory and stem cell-like memory subsets were isolated from just 8 patients and about eight healthy donors. Across all samples, roughly 110,000,000 sorted cells were examined, and cell number per subset correlated strongly with RNA yield. The study compared TCRB repertoires of sorted circulating CD4+ T cell subsets between recently diagnosed type 1 diabetes patients and matched healthy donors. Overall study results and their limits: Patients with type 1 diabetes made fewer insertions and deleted more nucleotides at VDJ recombination sites, implying thymic rearrangement abnormalities. A moderate but significant shortening of TCRB CDR3 length was observed in type 1 diabetes patients in all four CD4+ subsets. PCR might favor shorter templates, but patient and control samples were amplified and corrected together, so any skew would affect both groups equally. Naive, central memory and regulatory TCRB repertoires appeared to be more similar among patients than among healthy donors. Because cDNA was sequenced instead of genomic DNA, highly expressing activated cells could be over-represented, though the groups showed no difference in activation or CD3 levels. Because small numbers of individuals were included in the HLA sub-analyses, any influence of HLA type on TCRB rearrangement was left unresolved.

The High Capacity cDNA Reverse Transcription Kit was used to reverse transcribe all of the isolated RNA, meaning that expressed TCRB transcripts were what got sequenced. Deep immunoSEQ sequencing was applied to naive, central memory and regulatory T cell samples, giving an average of roughly 3.6 million total reads per sample. Sorted cells were lysed in RLT buffer, and RNA was extracted using DNase-treated RNeasy Micro or Mini kits according to cell number. Each cell subset was processed on its own to prevent cross-contamination, while patient and healthy donor samples were processed together. Using the immunoSEQ multiplex PCR, TCRB sequences were amplified from cDNA into 87-bp fragments spanning the CDR3 region. Sequencing of the amplicons was done on the Illumina HiSeq platform. The original pipeline was this. PCR bias was computationally corrected using synthetic template baselines, reads within Hamming distance 2 were collapsed, and singletons that could not be merged were discarded. Reads were aligned to IMGT to assign V, D and J genes, CDR3 length, and insertions or deletions at six rearrangement sites. Within each subset, clonotype counts were normalized to sorted cell number, and only after that were true diversity and Gini coefficients computed with the tcR R package. The overlap coefficient, calculated on TCRB nucleotide sequences, was used to quantify repertoire sharing. As a proxy for the pre-selection repertoire, out-of-frame TCRB sequences from naive cells were analyzed. In TCRdb, the immuneACCESS table is reduced to in-frame sequences with V and J assigned. These tables do not hold every clone; where another copy was compared, an unresolved V gene accounts for under half, and the others remain unexplained. Clonal size and the V and J genes are those of that table, whereas D and trimming came from the DNA. Here the sample has 500,000 to 650,000 clones; approximately 13% occur a single time. In total, the top ten clones hold around 0.12% of the sample.

A single peripheral blood draw of around 100 mL on average was collected from each donor into heparinised tubes. Naive, central memory, regulatory and stem cell-like memory CD4+ T cells were sorted on a BD FACSAria II using a panel including CD45RO, CCR7, CD25, CD127, CD95 and CD27. Purity was above 95% for every sorted population. PBMCs were isolated right away by Lymphoprep density gradient centrifugation and were stained directly, without culture. So that batch effects would be minimized, each experiment stained and sorted samples in pairs, pairing one healthy donor with one patient. Germline trimming: 1 base from V, 4 bases from J; junction bases outside gene matches: 4. The germline V gene provides CDR1 KGHSH and CDR2 LQKENI. From the cysteine through the phenylalanine, the CDR3 covers 16 amino acids. Kept here is only the CDR3 DNA, which spans 48 bases and is read in frame from base 1. This clone turned up a few times. Its antigen has not been determined. One base away there is no much larger clone; base qualities are not given.

The chain is encoded by TRBV18 joined to TRBJ1-1; TRBD1 fits 12 bases in the junction. This receptor was taken from a man aged 25 to 40 with type 1 diabetes. Sequencing was performed on naive CD4+ T cells from blood. The cell subset or site label, read with the paper, signifies: true naive CD4+ T cells. The encoded CDR3 is CASSPRGQGAGTEAFF. In nucleotide form, the sequence is TGTGCCAGCTCACCACGGGGACAGGGGGCGGGCACTGAAGCTTTCTTT.